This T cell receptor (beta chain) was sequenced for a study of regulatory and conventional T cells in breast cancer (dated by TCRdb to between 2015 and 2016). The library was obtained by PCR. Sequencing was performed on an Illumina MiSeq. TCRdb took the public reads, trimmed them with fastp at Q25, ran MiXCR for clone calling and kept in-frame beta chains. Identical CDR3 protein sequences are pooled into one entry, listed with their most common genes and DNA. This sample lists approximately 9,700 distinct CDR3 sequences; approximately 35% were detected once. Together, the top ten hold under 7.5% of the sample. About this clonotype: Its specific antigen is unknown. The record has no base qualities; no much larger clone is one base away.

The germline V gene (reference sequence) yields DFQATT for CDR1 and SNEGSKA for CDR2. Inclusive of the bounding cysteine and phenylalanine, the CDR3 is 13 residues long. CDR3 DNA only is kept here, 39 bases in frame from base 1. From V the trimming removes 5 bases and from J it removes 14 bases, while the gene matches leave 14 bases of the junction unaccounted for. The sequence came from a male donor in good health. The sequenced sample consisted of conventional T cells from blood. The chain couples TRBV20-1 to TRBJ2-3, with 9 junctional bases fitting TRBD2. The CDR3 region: CSARPATSGHPYF. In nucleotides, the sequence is TGCAGTGCTCGCCCAGCGACTAGCGGCCATCCGTATTTT.